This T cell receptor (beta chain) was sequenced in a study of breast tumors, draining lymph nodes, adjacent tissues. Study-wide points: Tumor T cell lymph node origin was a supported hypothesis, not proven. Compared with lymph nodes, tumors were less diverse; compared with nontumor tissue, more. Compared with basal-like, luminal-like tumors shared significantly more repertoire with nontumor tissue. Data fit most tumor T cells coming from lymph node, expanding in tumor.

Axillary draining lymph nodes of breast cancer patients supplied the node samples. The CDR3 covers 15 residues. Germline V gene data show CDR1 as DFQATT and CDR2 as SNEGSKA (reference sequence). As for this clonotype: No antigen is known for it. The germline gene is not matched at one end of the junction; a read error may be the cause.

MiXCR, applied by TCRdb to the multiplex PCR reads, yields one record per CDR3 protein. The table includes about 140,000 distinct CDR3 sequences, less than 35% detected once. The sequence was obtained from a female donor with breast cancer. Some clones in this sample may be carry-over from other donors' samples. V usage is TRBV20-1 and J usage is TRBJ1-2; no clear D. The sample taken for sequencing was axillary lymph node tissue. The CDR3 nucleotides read TGCAGTGCCAGAGGGAGGGTAGCGAGTAACTATGGCTACACCTTC. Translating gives CSARGRVASNYGYTF.